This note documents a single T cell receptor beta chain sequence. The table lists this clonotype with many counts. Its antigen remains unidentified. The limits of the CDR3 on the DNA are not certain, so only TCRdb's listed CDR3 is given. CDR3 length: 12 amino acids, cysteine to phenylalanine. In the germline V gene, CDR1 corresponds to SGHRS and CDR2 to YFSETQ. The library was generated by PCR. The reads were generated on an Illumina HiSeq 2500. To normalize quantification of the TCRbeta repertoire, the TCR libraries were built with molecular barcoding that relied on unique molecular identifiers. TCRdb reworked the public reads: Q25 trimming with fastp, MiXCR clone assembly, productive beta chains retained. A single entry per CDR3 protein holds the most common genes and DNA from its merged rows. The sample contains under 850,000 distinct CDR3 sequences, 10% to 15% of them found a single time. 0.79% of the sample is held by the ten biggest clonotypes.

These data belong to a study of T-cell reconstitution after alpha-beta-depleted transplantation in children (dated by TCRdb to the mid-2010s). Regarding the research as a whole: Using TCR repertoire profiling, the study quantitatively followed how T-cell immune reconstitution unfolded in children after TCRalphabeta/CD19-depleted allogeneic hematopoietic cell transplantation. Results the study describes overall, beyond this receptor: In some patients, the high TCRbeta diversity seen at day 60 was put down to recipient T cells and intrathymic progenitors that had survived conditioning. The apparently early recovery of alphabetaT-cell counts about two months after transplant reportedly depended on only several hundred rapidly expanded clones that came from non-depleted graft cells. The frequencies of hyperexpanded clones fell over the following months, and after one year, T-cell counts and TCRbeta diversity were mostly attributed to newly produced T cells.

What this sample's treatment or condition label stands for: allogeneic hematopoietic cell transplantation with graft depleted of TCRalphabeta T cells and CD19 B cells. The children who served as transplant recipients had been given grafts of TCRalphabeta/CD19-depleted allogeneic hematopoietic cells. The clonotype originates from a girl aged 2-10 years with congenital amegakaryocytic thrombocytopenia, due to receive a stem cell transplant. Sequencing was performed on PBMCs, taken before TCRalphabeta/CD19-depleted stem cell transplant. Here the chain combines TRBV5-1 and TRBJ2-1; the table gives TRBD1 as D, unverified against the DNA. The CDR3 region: CASSLDLEREIF.